This T cell receptor beta chain is from a study of cytomegalovirus exposure and HLA in healthy donors. Study conclusions and caveats: An analysis done earlier found most TCR beta V segments productive about 87% or about 30% of the time.

CDR3 length equals 16 residues. The trim removed 3 bases at V and 11 bases at J, leaving 15 bases unmatched. Per the germline V gene, CDR1 is SGHTA and CDR2 is FQGTGA. Vbeta (60) and Jbeta (13) primers were used in the PCR. Using immunoSEQ multiplex PCR, the repertoire was profiled, and TCRdb retains in-frame clones only, with some absent. The data contain 150,000 or so clones, 79% of them singletons. Turning to this clone: Antigen: not known.

The source material was PBMCs. The J gene is TRBJ2-1, the V gene TRBV7-3; 8 bases agree with TRBD2. The TCR originated in a man aged 30-40 years in good health and CMV-seropositive. CDR3 loop: CASSFRPPGAGEKQFF. The CDR3 DNA follows: TGTGCCAGCAGCTTCCGCCCCCCCGGAGCGGGAGAGAAGCAGTTCTTC. The entire variable domain, with the rest obtained from reference TRBV7-3 and TRBJ2-1, is as follows: GAGVSQTPSNKVTEKGKYVELRCDPISGHTALYWYRQSLGQGPEFLIYFQGTGAADDSGLPNDRFFAVRPEGSVSTLKIQRTERGDSAVYLCASSFRPPGAGEKQFFGPGTRLTVL.